This TCR beta chain was observed in a study of shared clonotypes between healthy human individuals. The CDR3 loop spans 15 amino acids. V was clipped by 3 bases and J by 2 bases; unmatched bases: 5. Looked up from germline, CDR1 is ENHRY and CDR2 is SYGVKD. CD45RO-negative, CCR7-positively selected cells formed the naive CD8 fraction, excluding terminally differentiated effector memory CD45RA+ cells. The assay ran at deep level. Each subset's genomic DNA was split evenly across several immunoSEQ plates. In the authors' methods: As immunoSEQ supplied junction-only sequences (without quality scores), filtering differed. Sequenced by immunoSEQ multiplex PCR; TCRdb stores in-frame clones only, minus some. Clone size and V and J calls were adopted from that table, with D and trimming inferred from the DNA. The sample has approximately 600,000 clones; roughly 96% are singletons.

This chain uses TRBV10-3 with TRBJ2-5; TRBD1 aligns across 8 bases. Input material: naive CD8+ T cells sorted from blood. This clonotype was sampled from a woman in her 30s in good health. CDR3: CAISDLRQGQETQYF. In DNA form, the CDR3 reads TGTGCCATCAGTGATTTGAGACAGGGGCAAGAGACCCAGTACTTC.